This T cell receptor beta chain is drawn from a study of blood T cells in healthy people across ages. The J segment lost 5 bases and the V segment lost 2 bases, leaving 5 bases of the junction unmatched. CDR3 length: 14 residues. CDR1 is SGHRS, CDR2 YFSETQ, per germline. With a J-beta primer mix and a sample-barcoded 5' primer, a second PCR ran about 6 to 11 cycles. Via MiXCR, TCRdb re-called the 5' RACE reads, giving one row per CDR3 protein. The sample records roughly 930,000 distinct CDR3 sequences, roughly 52% being singletons. The receptor comes from a man aged 25 to 45 in good health. The J gene is TRBJ2-3, the V gene TRBV5-1; 7 bases fit TRBD1. The sample was blood. In DNA form, the CDR3 reads TGCGCCAGCAGCTTAGACAGGGAGTTAGATACGCAGTATTTT. Residues: CASSLDRELDTQYF.